Sequencing of this T cell receptor beta chain was carried out in a study of response to subunit inactivated influenza vaccine. Whole-study findings and limits: It was the authors' suggestion that each seasonal influenza vaccination recruits few new T cells.

Comment on this clonotype: Its antigen remains unknown.

One entry per CDR3 protein results from TCRdb running MiXCR on the RT-PCR reads. The data show roughly 780,000 distinct CDR3 sequences, 18% seen once. This clonotype was sampled from a man in his fifties or sixties who received an inactivated influenza vaccine. Here the sequenced sample was PBMCs from blood, taken 5 days after vaccination.

In nucleotides, the CDR3 is TGCGCCAGCAGCTTGGAGCGGGGTGCGGCCCTCCACTTT. Encoded protein: CASSLERGAALHF. The chain employs TRBV5-1 and TRBJ1-6; no reliable D call. Trimming took off 0 bases at V and 14 bases at J, with 12 bases between the two ends. The CDR3 extends over 13 amino acids. The germline V gene encodes CDR1 SGHRS and CDR2 YFSETQ.